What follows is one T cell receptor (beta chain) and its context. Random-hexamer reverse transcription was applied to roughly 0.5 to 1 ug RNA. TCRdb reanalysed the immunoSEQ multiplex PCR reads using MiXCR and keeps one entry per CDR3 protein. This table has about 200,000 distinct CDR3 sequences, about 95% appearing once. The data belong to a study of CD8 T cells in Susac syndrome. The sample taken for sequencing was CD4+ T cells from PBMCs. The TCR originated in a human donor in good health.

This CDR3 reads CASSFALAYRTDTQYF. The CDR3 DNA sequence: TGTGCCAGCAGTTTTGCCCTAGCCTACCGCACAGATACGCAGTATTTT. The chain links TRBV27 to TRBJ2-3; TRBD2 might be the D (5 bases). The germline V gene has CDR1 MNHEY and CDR2 SMNVEV (reference sequence). The CDR3 runs 16 residues. Trimming pared 3 bases from V and 1 base from J, leaving 14 bases between.